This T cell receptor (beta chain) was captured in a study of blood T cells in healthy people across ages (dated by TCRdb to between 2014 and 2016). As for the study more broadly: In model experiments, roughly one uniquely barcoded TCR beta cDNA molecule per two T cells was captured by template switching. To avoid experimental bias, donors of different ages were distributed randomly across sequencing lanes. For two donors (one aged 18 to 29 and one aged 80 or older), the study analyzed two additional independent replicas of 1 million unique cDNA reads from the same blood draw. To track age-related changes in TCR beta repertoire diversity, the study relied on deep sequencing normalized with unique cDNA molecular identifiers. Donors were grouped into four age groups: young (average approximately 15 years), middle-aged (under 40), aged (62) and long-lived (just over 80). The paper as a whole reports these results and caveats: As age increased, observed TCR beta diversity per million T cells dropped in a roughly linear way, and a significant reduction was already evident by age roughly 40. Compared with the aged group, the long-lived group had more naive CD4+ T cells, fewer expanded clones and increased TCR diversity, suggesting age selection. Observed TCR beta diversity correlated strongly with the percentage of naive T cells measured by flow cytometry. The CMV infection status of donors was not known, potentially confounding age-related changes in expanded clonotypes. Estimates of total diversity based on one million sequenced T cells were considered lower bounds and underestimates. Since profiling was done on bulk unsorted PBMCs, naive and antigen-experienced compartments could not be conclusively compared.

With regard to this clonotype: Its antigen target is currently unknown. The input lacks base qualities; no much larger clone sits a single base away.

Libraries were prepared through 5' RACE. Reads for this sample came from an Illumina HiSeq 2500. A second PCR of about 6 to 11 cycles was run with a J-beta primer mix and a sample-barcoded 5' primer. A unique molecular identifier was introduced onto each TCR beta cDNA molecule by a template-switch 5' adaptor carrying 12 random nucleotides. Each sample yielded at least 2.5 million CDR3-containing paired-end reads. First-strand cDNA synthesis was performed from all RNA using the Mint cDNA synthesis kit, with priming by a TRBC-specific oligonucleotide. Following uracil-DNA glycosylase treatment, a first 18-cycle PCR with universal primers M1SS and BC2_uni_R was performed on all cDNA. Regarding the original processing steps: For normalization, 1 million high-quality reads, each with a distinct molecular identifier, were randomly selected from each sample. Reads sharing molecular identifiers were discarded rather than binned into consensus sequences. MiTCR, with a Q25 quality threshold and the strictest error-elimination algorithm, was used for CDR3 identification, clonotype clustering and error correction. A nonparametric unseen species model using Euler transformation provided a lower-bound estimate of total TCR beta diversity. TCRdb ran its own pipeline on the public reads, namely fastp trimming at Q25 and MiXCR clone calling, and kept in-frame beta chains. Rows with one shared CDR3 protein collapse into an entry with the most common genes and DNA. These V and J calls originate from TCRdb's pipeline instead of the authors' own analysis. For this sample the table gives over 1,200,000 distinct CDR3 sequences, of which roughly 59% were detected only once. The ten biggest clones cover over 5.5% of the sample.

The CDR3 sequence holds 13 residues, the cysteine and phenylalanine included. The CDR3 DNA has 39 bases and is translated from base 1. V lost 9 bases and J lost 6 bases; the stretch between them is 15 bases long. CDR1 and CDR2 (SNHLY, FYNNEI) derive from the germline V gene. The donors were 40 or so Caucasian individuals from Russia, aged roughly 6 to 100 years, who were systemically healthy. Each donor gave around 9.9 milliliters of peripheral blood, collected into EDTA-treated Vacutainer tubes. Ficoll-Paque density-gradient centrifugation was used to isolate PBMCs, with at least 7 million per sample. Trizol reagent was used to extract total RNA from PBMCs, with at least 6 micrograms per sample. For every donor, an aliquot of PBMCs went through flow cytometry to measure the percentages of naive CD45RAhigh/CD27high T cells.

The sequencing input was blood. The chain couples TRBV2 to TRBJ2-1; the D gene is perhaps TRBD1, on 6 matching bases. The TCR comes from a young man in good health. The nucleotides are TGTGCCAGTCGAAGGGGGACGACCAATGAGCAGTTCTTC. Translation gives CASRRGTTNEQFF.